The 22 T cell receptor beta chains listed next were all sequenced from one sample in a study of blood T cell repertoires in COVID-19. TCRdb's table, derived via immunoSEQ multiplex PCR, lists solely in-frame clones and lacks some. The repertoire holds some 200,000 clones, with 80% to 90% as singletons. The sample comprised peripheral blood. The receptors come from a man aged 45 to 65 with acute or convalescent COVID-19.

CDR3 sequence (DNA): TGTGCCAGCAGCCAAGGGGACTTCACAGATACGCAGTATTTT. Translated, it gives CASSQGDFTDTQYF. The J gene is TRBJ2-3, the V gene TRBV11-2, with D possibly being TRBD2 (6 bases). Between the trimmed V and J ends, which lost 5 bases and 2 bases, there was a span of 11 bases. CDR1 and CDR2 from the germline V gene are SGHAT and FQNNGV. CDR3 length equals 14 residues. Full variable domain (remainder filled in from reference TRBV11-2 and TRBJ2-3): EAGVAQSPRYKIIEKRQSVAFWCNPISGHATLYWYQQILGQGPKLLIQFQNNGVVDDSQLPKDRFSAERLKGVDSTLKIQPAKLEDSAVYLCASSQGDFTDTQYFGPGTRLTVL.

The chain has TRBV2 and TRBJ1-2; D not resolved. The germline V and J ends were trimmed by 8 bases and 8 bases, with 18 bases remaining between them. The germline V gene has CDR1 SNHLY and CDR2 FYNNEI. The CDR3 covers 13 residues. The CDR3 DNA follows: TGTGCCAGCCGCCAGGTCAGGCCTGGAGGCTACACCTTC. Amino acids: CASRQVRPGGYTF.

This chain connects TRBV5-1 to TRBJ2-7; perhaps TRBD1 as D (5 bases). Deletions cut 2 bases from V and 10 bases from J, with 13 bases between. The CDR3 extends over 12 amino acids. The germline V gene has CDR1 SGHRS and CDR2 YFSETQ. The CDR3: CASSFSTVPQYF. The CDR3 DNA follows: TGCGCCAGCAGCTTCTCGACAGTCCCACAGTACTTC.

In nucleotides, the CDR3 is TGCGCCAGCAGCATACCGGGACAGGGGTCCTACGAGCAGTACTTC. Its translation: CASSIPGQGSYEQYF. V is TRBV5-1 and J is TRBJ2-7; 10 bases agree with TRBD1. Germline-derived CDR1 and CDR2 are SGHRS and YFSETQ. With V trimmed by 4 bases and J by 1 base, 5 bases remained unmatched. This CDR3 comprises 15 residues.

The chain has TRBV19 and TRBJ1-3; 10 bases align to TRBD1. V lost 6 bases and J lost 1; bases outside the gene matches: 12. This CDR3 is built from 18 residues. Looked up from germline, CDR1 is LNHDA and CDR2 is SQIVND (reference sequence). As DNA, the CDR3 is TGTGCCAGTAGAATGGGACAGGGGACATCGGTATCTGGAAACACCATATATTTT. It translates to CASRMGQGTSVSGNTIYF.

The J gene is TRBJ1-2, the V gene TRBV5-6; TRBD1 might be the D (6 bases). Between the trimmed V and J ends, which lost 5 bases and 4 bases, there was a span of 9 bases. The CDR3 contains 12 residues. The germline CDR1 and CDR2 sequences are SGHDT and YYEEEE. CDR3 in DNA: TGTGCCAGCAGACGGGACATCTATGGCTACACCTTC. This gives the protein CASRRDIYGYTF.

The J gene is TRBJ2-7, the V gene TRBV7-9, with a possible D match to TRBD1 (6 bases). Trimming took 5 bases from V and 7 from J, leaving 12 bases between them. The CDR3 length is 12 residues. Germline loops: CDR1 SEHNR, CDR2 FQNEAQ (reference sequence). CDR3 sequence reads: CASSITTGEQYF. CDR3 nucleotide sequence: TGTGCCAGCAGCATAACCACAGGGGAGCAGTACTTC. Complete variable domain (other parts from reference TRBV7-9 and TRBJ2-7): DTGVSQNPRHKITKRGQNVTFRCDPISEHNRLYWYRQTLGQGPEFLTYFQNEAQLEKSRLLSDRFSAERPKGSFSTLEIQRTEQGDSAMYLCASSITTGEQYFGPGTRLTVT.

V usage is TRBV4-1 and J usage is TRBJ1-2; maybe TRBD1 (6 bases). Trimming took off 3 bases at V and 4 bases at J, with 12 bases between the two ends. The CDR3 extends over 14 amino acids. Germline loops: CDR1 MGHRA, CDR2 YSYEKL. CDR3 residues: CASSHPQGSYGYTF. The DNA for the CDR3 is TGCGCCAGCAGCCACCCTCAGGGGAGCTATGGCTACACCTTC.

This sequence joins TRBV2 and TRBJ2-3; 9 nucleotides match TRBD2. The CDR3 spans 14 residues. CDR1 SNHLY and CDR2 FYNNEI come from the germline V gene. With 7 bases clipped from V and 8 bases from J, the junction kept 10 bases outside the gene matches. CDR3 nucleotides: TGTGCCAGCAAGTCGGCGGGGGGGCCTGGTACGCAGTATTTT. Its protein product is CASKSAGGPGTQYF.

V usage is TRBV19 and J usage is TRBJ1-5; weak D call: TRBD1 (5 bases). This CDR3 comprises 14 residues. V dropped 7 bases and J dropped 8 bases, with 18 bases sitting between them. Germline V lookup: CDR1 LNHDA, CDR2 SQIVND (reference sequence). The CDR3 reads CASTLGLGIEPQHF. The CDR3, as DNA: TGTGCCAGTACCCTGGGACTTGGGATTGAGCCCCAGCATTTT.

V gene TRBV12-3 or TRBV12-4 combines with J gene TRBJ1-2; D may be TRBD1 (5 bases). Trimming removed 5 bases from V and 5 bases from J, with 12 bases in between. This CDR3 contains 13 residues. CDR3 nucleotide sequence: TGTGCCAGCAGTCTTCAGGGTGAATATGGCTACACCTTC. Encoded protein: CASSLQGEYGYTF.

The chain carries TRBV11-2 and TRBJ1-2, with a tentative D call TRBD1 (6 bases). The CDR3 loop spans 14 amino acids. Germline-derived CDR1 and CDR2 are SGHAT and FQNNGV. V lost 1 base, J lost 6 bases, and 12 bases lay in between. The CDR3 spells CASSLAGAGDGYTF. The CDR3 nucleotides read TGTGCCAGCAGCTTAGCAGGGGCGGGGGATGGCTACACCTTC.

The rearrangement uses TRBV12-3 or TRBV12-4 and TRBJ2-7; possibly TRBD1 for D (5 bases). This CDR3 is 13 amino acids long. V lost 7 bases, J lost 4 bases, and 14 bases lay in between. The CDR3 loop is CASTSAGQYEQYF. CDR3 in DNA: TGTGCCAGCACCTCGGCAGGGCAGTACGAGCAGTACTTC.

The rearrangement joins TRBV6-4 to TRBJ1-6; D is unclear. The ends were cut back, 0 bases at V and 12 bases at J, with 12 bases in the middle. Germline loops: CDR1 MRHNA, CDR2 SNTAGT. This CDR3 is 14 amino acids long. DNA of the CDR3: TGTGCCAGCAGTGACTCTGGCAGGCGTGGACCCCTCCACTTT. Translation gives CASSDSGRRGPLHF.

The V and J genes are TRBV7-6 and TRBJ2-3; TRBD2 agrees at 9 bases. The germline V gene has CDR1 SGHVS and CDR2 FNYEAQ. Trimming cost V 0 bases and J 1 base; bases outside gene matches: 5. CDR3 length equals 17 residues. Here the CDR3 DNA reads TGTGCCAGCAGCTTAGCTTTGTTAGCGGGGGGCACAGATACGCAGTATTTT. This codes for CASSLALLAGGTDTQYF.

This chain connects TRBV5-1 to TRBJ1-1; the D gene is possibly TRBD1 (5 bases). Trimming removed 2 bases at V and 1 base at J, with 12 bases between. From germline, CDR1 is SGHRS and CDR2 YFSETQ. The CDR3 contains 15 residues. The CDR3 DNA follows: TGCGCCAGCAGCTTCCAAGGGGCCAGGAACACTGAAGCTTTCTTT. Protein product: CASSFQGARNTEAFF.

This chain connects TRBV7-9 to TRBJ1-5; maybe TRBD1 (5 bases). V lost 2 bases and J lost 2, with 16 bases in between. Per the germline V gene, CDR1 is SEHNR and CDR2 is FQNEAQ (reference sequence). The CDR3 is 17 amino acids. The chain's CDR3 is CASSLSIGPGGNQPQHF. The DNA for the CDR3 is TGTGCCAGCAGCTTATCTATCGGACCGGGGGGCAATCAGCCCCAGCATTTT.

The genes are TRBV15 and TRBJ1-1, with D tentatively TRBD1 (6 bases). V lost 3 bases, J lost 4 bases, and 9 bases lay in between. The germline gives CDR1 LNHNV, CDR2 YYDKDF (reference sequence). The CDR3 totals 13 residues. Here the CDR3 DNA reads TGTGCCACCAGCAGGGAAGGGGGCACTGAAGCTTTCTTT. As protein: CATSREGGTEAFF.

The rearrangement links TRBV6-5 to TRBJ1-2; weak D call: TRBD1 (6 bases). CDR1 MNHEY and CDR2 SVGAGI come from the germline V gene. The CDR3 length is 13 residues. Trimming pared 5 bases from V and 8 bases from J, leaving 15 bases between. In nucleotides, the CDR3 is TGTGCCAGCAGTACCGGGGGGCGTCGGGGCTACACCTTC. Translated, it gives CASSTGGRRGYTF.

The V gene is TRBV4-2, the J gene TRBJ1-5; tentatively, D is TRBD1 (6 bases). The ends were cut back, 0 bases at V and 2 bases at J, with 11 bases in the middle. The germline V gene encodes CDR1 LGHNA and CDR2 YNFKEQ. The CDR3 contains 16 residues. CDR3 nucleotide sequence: TGTGCCAGCAGCCAAGAGGTGGGGGCGGGCAATCAGCCCCAGCATTTT. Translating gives CASSQEVGAGNQPQHF.

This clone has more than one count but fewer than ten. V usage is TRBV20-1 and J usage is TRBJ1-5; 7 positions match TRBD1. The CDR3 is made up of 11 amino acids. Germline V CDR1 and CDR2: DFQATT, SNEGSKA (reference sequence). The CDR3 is CSLGYQGAQHF. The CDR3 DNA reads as TGCAGCCTGGGGTACCAGGGGGCCCAGCATTTT.

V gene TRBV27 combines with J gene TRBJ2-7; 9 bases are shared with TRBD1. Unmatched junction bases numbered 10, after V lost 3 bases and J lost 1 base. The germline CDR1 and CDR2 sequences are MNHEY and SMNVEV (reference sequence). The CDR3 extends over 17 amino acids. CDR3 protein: CASSFLTGGEESYEQYF. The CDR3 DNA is TGTGCCAGCAGTTTTCTAACAGGGGGCGAGGAATCCTACGAGCAGTACTTC.